This TCR beta chain was observed in a study of blood T cell repertoires in COVID-19. The germline gives CDR1 SEHNR, CDR2 FQNEAQ (reference sequence). Between the trimmed V and J ends, which lost 0 bases and 7 bases, there was a span of 19 bases. The CDR3 covers 18 residues. TCRdb keeps only in-frame clones here, not all; method: immunoSEQ multiplex PCR. The data hold 130,000 to 150,000 clones, with about 76% observed a single time. The chain links TRBV7-9 to TRBJ1-6; possibly TRBD1 for D (5 bases). Sequences were obtained from peripheral blood. The TCR sequence derives from an older man with acute or convalescent COVID-19. CDR3 loop: CASSLAQGLGDRNSPLHF. In DNA, the CDR3 is TGTGCCAGCAGCTTAGCGCAAGGTTTAGGAGACAGAAATTCACCCCTCCACTTT.